One and the same sample provided the 10 T cell receptor beta chains below, sequenced in a study of T-cell memory formation after mild COVID-19. One entry per CDR3 protein results from TCRdb running MiXCR on the 5' RACE reads. Of roughly 320,000 distinct CDR3 sequences listed, over 25% are singletons. Sequenced material: PBMCs or a T cell subset sorted from them (not recorded which). The source of these receptors is an adult woman who had mild COVID-19 (a few samples of this study predate the infection). Cell type and time point are not known.

This clonotype occurred many times. This rearrangement joins TRBV4-2 to TRBJ2-1; tentative D call: TRBD2 (6 bases). The germline CDR1 and CDR2 sequences are LGHNA and YNFKEQ. This CDR3 has 14 amino acids. The ends were cut back, 1 base at V and 12 bases at J, with 16 bases in the middle. The CDR3 DNA reads TGTGCCAGCAGCCAAGCGTCGGGGCCCGGGGGGCAGTTCTTC. It encodes CASSQASGPGGQFF.

The CDR3 nucleotides are TGTGCCAGCAGCTTAGCAGGCAGTGCCCAGTACTTC. This codes for CASSLAGSAQYF. The chain employs TRBV7-2 and TRBJ2-5; D gene unclear. Deletions cut 0 bases from V and 9 bases from J, with 8 bases between. Germline lookup yields CDR1 SGHTA and CDR2 FQGNSA. The CDR3 length is 12 residues. Full variable domain (missing parts from reference TRBV7-2 and TRBJ2-5): GAGVSQSPSNKVTEKGKDVELRCDPISGHTALYWYRQSLGQGLEFLIYFQGNSAPDKSGLPSDRFSAERTGGSVSTLTIQRTQQEDSAVYLCASSLAGSAQYFGPGTRLLVL.

The CDR3 sequence: CATSQPPDGSTDTQYF. In DNA, the CDR3 is TGTGCCACCAGTCAACCTCCTGACGGGAGCACAGATACGCAGTATTTT. This chain uses TRBV24-1 with TRBJ2-3, with unresolved D. This CDR3 region has 16 residues. V was shortened by 6 bases and J by 0 bases, with 15 bases between the two germline ends. Germline CDR1 reads KGHDR; CDR2 reads SFDVKD.

V and J are TRBV6-2 or TRBV6-3 and TRBJ2-7, with TRBD2 as a possible D gene (6 bases). With 6 bases removed from V and 2 bases from J, the gap between germline ends came to 11 bases. Germline-derived CDR1 and CDR2 are MNHEY and SVGEGT. CDR3 length: 13 amino acids. The CDR3 bases are TGTGCCAGCAGGCGGGACGGCACCTACGAGCAGTACTTC. Translated: CASRRDGTYEQYF.

The CDR3 loop is CSALNPGTNVYEQYF. The CDR3 region has the DNA TGCAGTGCTCTTAACCCCGGGACCAACGTCTACGAGCAGTACTTC. V and J are TRBV20-1 and TRBJ2-7; D might be TRBD1 or TRBD2, each matching 5 bases. The CDR3 has 15 residues. Trimming stripped 5 bases from V and 3 bases from J, with 20 bases between. Germline V gene sequence: CDR1 DFQATT, CDR2 SNEGSKA (reference sequence).

This clonotype was detected only a few times. The gene calls are TRBV15 and TRBJ2-2; D remains ambiguous. This CDR3 spans 16 amino acids. The germline V gene has CDR1 LNHNV and CDR2 YYDKDF (reference sequence). Trimming left V 4 bases short and J 0 bases short, with 12 bases between. The CDR3 DNA sequence: TGTGCCACCAGCATAGGTCGGTGGGCGAACACCGGGGAGCTGTTTTTT. This encodes CATSIGRWANTGELFF.

The CDR3 DNA sequence: TGTGCCATCAGTGCAAACGGACAGGGGGTCAATCAGCCCCAGCATTTT. It yields the protein CAISANGQGVNQPQHF. V is TRBV10-3 and J is TRBJ1-5, with TRBD1 identical over 10 bases. The CDR3 extends over 16 amino acids. V lost 4 bases, J lost 3 bases, and 6 bases stayed unmatched. Germline assignment: CDR1 ENHRY and CDR2 SYGVKD.

The chain links TRBV12-3 or TRBV12-4 to TRBJ2-7; TRBD1 aligns across 8 bases. The length of the CDR3 is 14 residues. After removal of 6 bases from V and 2 bases from J, the junction contained 6 bases not matched to a gene. This CDR3 is CASRDDRGTYEQYF. In DNA, the CDR3 is TGTGCCAGCAGAGATGACAGGGGAACCTACGAGCAGTACTTC.

This clonotype was counted at least ten times. The chain uses TRBV7-2 and TRBJ2-7; 7 bases align to TRBD2. V dropped 2 bases and J dropped 1; count of bases not matched to a gene: 5. CDR1 SGHTA and CDR2 FQGNSA come from the germline V gene. The CDR3 is 15 amino acids. The CDR3 loop is CASSLRRGVSYEQYF. CDR3 nucleotides: TGTGCCAGCAGCTTACGTCGGGGGGTGTCCTACGAGCAGTACTTC.

V and J are TRBV6-2 or TRBV6-3 and TRBJ1-5; 9 positions agree with TRBD1. From germline, CDR1 is MNHEY and CDR2 SVGEGT. This CDR3 is 16 amino acids long. V shed 6 bases and J 7 bases; nucleotides not matched to a gene: 13. The CDR3 reads CASRLDSGQGGQPQHF. CDR3 DNA: TGTGCCAGCAGACTCGACTCGGGACAGGGCGGACAGCCCCAGCATTTT.